These 4 T cell receptor beta chains share one sample of origin, sequenced in a study of T cells in Graves' hyperthyroidism and ophthalmopathy. TCR beta CDR3 regions were amplified from RNA. TCR CDR3 regions were first amplified by RT-PCR with HTBI primers. TCRdb ran MiXCR on the multiplex PCR reads and lists one entry per CDR3 protein. In the table there are approximately 600,000 distinct CDR3 sequences, roughly 14% of which are singletons. The sequenced material came from blood. These receptors were taken from a woman between 40 and 50 years old with Graves' ophthalmopathy.

This clonotype was counted ten times or more. The chain has TRBV27 and TRBJ2-7; the D gene is possibly TRBD2 (5 bases). This CDR3 has 14 amino acids. Germline V gives CDR1 MNHEY, CDR2 SMNVEV (reference sequence). The V end lost 5 bases, the J end lost 2 bases, and 13 bases lay between the germline ends. Here the CDR3 DNA reads TGTGCCAGCAGTACAGAGGACGGGACCTACGAGCAGTACTTC. It codes for CASSTEDGTYEQYF.

This clonotype occurred many times. This chain joins TRBV20-1 and TRBJ1-2; a possible D gene is TRBD1 (5 bases). Between the trimmed V and J ends, which lost 6 bases and 7 bases, there was a span of 12 bases. The CDR3 sequence is 11 residues long. Germline V CDR1 and CDR2: DFQATT, SNEGSKA (reference sequence). The CDR3 coding sequence is TGCAGTGCAAATACAGGCGGTGGCTACACCTTC. This translates into CSANTGGGYTF.

This clonotype has ten or more counts. The chain couples TRBV7-8 to TRBJ1-1, with TRBD1 matching over 7 bases. Trimming removed 5 bases from V and 4 bases from J; junction bases left unmatched: 13. Germline assignment: CDR1 SGHVS and CDR2 FQNEAQ. CDR3 length: 16 residues. The CDR3 is CASSPILTGQGTEAFF. In nucleotides, the CDR3 is TGTGCCAGCAGCCCAATATTGACAGGGCAGGGCACTGAAGCTTTCTTT.

This clonotype has a count of ten or more. The chain links TRBV6-1 to TRBJ2-1; 9 bases align to TRBD2. Germline V gene lookup returns CDR1 MNHNS and CDR2 SASEGT. This CDR3 comprises 15 residues. Trimming at V came to 1 base and at J to 4 bases, leaving 2 bases not matched to a gene. The CDR3 DNA sequence: TGTGCCAGCAGTGAAGAGGCGGGAGGGTACAATGAGCAGTTCTTC. Its translation is CASSEEAGGYNEQFF.